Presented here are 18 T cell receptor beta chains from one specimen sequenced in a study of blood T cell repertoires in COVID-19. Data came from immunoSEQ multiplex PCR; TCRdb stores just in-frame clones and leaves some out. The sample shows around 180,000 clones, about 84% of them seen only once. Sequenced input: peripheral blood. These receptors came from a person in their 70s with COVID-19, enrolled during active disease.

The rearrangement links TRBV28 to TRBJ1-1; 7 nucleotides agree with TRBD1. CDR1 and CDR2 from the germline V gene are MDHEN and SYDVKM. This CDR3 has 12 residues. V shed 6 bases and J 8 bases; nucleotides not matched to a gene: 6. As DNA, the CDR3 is TGTGCCAGCAGCCGGGGACAGACGGAAGCTTTCTTT. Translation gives CASSRGQTEAFF.

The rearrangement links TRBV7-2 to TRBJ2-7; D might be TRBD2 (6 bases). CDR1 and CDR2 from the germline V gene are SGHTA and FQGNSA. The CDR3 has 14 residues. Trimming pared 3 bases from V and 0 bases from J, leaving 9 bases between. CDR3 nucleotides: TGTGCCAGCAGCTTGCTAGCGTCCTCCTACGAGCAGTACTTC. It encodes CASSLLASSYEQYF.

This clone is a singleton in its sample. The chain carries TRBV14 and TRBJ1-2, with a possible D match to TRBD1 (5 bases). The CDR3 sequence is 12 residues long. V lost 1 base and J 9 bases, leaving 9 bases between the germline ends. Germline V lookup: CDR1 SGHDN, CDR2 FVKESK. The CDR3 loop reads CASSQVPGRYTF. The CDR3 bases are TGTGCCAGCAGCCAAGTTCCAGGGCGCTACACCTTC.

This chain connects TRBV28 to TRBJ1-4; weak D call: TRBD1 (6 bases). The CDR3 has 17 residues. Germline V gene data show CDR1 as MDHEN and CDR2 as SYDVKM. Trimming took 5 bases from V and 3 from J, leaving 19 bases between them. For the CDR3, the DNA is TGTGCCAGCAGTCTACCAATAAATCAGGGGCCTAATGAAAAACTGTTTTTT. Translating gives CASSLPINQGPNEKLFF.

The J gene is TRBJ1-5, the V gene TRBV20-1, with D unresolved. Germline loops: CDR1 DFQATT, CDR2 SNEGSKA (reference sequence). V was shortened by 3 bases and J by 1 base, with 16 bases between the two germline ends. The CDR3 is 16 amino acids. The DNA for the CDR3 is TGCAGTGCTAGTCTTAGATCAGGTAGGAGCAATCAGCCCCAGCATTTT. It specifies CSASLRSGRSNQPQHF.

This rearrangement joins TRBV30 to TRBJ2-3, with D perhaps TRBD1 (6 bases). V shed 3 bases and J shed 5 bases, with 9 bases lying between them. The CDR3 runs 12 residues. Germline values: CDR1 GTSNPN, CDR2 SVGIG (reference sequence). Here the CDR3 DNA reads TGTGCCTGGAGCGTACAGGGAGATACGCAGTATTTT. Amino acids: CAWSVQGDTQYF.

This chain's CDR3 is CASSSTDMTGRAFF. For the CDR3, the DNA is TGCGCCAGCAGTTCCACTGACATGACAGGGAGAGCTTTCTTT. V gene TRBV5-1 combines with J gene TRBJ1-1, with 7 bases lining up with TRBD1. V dropped 5 bases and J dropped 10; count of bases not matched to a gene: 14. This CDR3 is built from 14 residues. Germline CDR1 is SGHRS and CDR2 is YFSETQ.

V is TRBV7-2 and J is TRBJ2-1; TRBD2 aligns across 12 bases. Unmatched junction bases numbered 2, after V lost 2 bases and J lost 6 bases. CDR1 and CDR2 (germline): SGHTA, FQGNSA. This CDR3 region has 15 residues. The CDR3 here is CASSLLAGGTNEQFF. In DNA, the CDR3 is TGTGCCAGCAGCTTACTAGCGGGGGGGACCAATGAGCAGTTCTTC.

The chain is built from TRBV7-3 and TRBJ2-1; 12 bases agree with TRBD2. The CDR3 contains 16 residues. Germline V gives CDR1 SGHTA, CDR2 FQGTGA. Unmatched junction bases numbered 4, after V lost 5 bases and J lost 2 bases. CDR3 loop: CASSPGLAGPYNEQFF. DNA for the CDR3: TGTGCCAGCAGCCCCGGACTAGCGGGACCCTACAATGAGCAGTTCTTC.

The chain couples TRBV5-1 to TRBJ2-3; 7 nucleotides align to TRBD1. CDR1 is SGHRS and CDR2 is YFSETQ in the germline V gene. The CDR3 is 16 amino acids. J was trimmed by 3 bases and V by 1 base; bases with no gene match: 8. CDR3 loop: CASSLMPGQTTDTQYF. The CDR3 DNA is TGCGCCAGCAGCTTGATGCCGGGACAGACTACAGATACGCAGTATTTT.

In DNA form, the CDR3 reads TGTGCCAGCAGTTACTCAGGGATGCGGGGGGGAGGCACGCAGTATTTT. Encoded protein: CASSYSGMRGGGTQYF. The J gene is TRBJ2-3, the V gene TRBV6-2 or TRBV6-3; 9 positions agree with TRBD2. The CDR3 length is 16 residues. V was clipped by 0 bases and J by 9 bases; unmatched bases: 10. Germline V gene data show CDR1 as MNHEY and CDR2 as SVGEGT.

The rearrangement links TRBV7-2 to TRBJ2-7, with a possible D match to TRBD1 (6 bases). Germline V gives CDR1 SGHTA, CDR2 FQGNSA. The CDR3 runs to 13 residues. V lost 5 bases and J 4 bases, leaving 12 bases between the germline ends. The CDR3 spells CASSETGEYEQYF. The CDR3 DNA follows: TGTGCCAGCAGCGAGACAGGAGAGTACGAGCAGTACTTC.

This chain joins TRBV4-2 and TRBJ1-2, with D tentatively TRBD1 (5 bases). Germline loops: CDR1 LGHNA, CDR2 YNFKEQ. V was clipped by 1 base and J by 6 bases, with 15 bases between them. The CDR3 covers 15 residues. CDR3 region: CASSQGAGEADGYTF. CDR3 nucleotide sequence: TGTGCCAGCAGCCAAGGCGCGGGGGAGGCGGATGGCTACACCTTC.

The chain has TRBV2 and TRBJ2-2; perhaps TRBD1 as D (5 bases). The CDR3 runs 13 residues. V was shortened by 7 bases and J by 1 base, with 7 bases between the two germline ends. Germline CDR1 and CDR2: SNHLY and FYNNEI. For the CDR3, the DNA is TGTGCCAGCAATACAGGGAACACCGGGGAGCTGTTTTTT. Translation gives CASNTGNTGELFF.

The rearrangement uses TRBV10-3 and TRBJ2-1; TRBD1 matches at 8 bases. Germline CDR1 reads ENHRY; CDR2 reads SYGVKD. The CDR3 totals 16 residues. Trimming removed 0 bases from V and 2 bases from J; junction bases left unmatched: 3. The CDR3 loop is CAISESIRGPYNEQFF. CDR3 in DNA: TGTGCCATCAGTGAGTCGATCAGGGGGCCCTACAATGAGCAGTTCTTC.

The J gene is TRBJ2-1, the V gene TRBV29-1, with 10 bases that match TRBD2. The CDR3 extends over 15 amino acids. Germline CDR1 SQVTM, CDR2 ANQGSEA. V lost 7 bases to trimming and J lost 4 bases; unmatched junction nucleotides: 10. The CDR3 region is CSALSGREIYNEQFF. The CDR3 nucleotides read TGCAGCGCCTTAAGCGGGAGGGAAATATACAATGAGCAGTTCTTC.

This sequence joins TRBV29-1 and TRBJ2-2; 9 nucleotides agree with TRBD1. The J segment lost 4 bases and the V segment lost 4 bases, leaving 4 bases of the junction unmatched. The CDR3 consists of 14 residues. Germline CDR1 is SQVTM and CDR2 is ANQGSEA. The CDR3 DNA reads TGCAGCGTTGGGGGACAGGGAACCACCGGGGAGCTGTTTTTT. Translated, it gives CSVGGQGTTGELFF.

Written as DNA, the CDR3 is TGTGCCAGTAGTATAGGAGCGAAGGGGAGGGCGGGAGTCACGTATGAGCAGTTCTTC. Encoded protein: CASSIGAKGRAGVTYEQFF. The gene calls are TRBV19 and TRBJ2-1, with 7 nucleotides matching TRBD2. The junction had 20 bases not matched to a gene; V was cut back by 1 base and J by 8 bases. Germline-derived CDR1 and CDR2 are LNHDA and SQIVND (reference sequence). This CDR3 comprises 19 residues.